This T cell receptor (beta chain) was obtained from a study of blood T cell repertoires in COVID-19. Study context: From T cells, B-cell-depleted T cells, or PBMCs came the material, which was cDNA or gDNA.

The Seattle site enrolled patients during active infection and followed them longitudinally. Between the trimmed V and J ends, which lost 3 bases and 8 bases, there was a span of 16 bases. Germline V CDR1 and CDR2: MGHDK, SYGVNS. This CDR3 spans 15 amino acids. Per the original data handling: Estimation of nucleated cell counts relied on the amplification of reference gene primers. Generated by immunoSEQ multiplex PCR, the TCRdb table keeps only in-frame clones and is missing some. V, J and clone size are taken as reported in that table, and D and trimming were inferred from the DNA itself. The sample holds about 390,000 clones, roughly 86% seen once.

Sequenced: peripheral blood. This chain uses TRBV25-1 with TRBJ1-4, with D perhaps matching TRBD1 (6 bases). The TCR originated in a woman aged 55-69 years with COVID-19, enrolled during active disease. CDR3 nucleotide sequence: TGTGCCAGCAGTGATAGTGGGAGGGGGACCGAAAAACTGTTTTTT. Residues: CASSDSGRGTEKLFF.